One and the same sample provided the 18 T cell receptor beta chains below, sequenced in a study of cytomegalovirus exposure and HLA in healthy donors. Primers: 60 Vbeta forward and 13 Jbeta reverse. The data were produced by immunoSEQ multiplex PCR, yet TCRdb's version contains in-frame clones alone and is incomplete. This sample yields 100,000 to 150,000 clones, of which about 78% are seen a single time; 1.2% belongs to the top ten. The sequenced material came from PBMCs. The receptors were gathered from a female donor in good health and CMV-seronegative.

This clone was counted only a few times. The chain joins TRBV4-2 to TRBJ2-1; 10 positions match TRBD2. This CDR3 contains 16 residues. Germline CDR1 LGHNA, CDR2 YNFKEQ. V shed 3 bases, J shed 5 bases, and the junction held 7 bases outside the gene matches. CDR3 DNA sequence: TGTGCCAGCAGCCATGAAATAGCGGGAGGAAACAATGAGCAGTTCTTC. Amino acid sequence: CASSHEIAGGNNEQFF.

This chain joins TRBV19 and TRBJ1-5; 8 bases match TRBD1. The J segment lost 9 bases and the V segment lost 2 bases, leaving 6 bases of the junction unmatched. CDR1 is LNHDA and CDR2 is SQIVND in the germline V gene (reference sequence). This CDR3 has 14 residues. In nucleotides, the CDR3 is TGTGCCAGTAGTATAAACAGGGGGTTAAGGCCCCAGCATTTT. Its translation is CASSINRGLRPQHF.

The chain carries TRBV30 and TRBJ2-2; possible D gene TRBD1, 6 bases. The CDR3 totals 16 residues. Germline V gene lookup returns CDR1 GTSNPN and CDR2 SVGIG (reference sequence). Trimming took off 2 bases at V and 5 bases at J, with 18 bases between the two ends. The CDR3 DNA reads as TGTGCCTGGAGTCCCAGGGGTTTGATTGGTACCGGGGAGCTGTTTTTT. Its translation: CAWSPRGLIGTGELFF.

This clone was observed a handful of times. This chain uses TRBV18 with TRBJ2-5, with a weak D call TRBD1 (6 bases). Germline V CDR1 and CDR2: KGHSH, LQKENI. Deletions cut 3 bases from V and 3 bases from J, with 8 bases between. The CDR3 extends over 13 amino acids. CDR3 amino acids: CASSPRTEETQYF. In DNA form, the CDR3 reads TGTGCCAGCTCACCGCGGACAGAAGAGACCCAGTACTTC.

The gene calls are TRBV25-1 and TRBJ1-4, with D uncertain. The germline gives CDR1 MGHDK, CDR2 SYGVNS. The CDR3 is 13 amino acids. Deletions cut 6 bases from V and 7 bases from J, with 12 bases between. The CDR3 nucleotides are TGTGCCAGCAGGGTCGACGAGGGTGAAAAACTGTTTTTT. It codes for CASRVDEGEKLFF. Complete variable domain (other parts from reference TRBV25-1 and TRBJ1-4): EADIYQTPRYLVIGTGKKITLECSQTMGHDKMYWYQQDPGMELHLIHYSYGVNSTEKGDLSSESTVSRIRTEHFPLTLESARPSHTSQYLCASRVDEGEKLFFGSGTQLSVL.

CDR3 in DNA: TGTGCCAGCTCACCACCGGGACAGGCCTCCGGCGAGCAGTACTTC. The encoded protein is CASSPPGQASGEQYF. This sequence joins TRBV18 and TRBJ2-7, with 8 bases identical to TRBD1. V was pared by 0 bases and J by 6 bases, with 7 bases of the junction left unmatched. The CDR3 has 15 residues. CDR1 and CDR2 (germline): KGHSH, LQKENI.

The sample holds a few counts of this clone. The genes are TRBV5-4 and TRBJ2-1, with 7 bases fitting TRBD2. Germline CDR1 and CDR2: SGHNT and YYREEE (reference sequence). The V gene end was trimmed by 3 bases and the J gene end by 3 bases; junction bases not matched to a gene: 6. The CDR3 sequence is 15 residues long. The CDR3 spells CASSWRRERYNEQFF. In DNA form, the CDR3 reads TGTGCCAGCAGCTGGAGGCGGGAGCGCTACAATGAGCAGTTCTTC.

As for this clone: A junction boundary mismatches the germline segment, possibly from a read error. The chain's CDR3 is CSSSLSLGPRQGEQEAFF. The DNA for the CDR3 is TGTTCCAGCAGCTTAAGCCTCGGGCCCCGACAGGGGGAACAGGAAGCTTTCTTT. The chain is built from TRBV7-9 and TRBJ1-1; 9 bases agree with TRBD1. The CDR3 extends over 18 amino acids. Germline V gives CDR1 SEHNR, CDR2 FQNEAQ (reference sequence).

The chain employs TRBV5-1 and TRBJ1-2, with TRBD1 matching 7 bases. Per germline, CDR1 SGHRS and CDR2 YFSETQ. Trimming removed 0 bases from V and 0 bases from J; junction bases left unmatched: 2. The CDR3 totals 15 residues. Written as DNA, the CDR3 is TGCGCCAGCAGCTTGGCCGGGACAGCTAACTATGGCTACACCTTC. Its protein product is CASSLAGTANYGYTF.

The chain employs TRBV18 and TRBJ2-2; TRBD1 agrees at 7 bases. The germline CDR1 and CDR2 sequences are KGHSH and LQKENI. The CDR3 sequence is 14 residues long. V lost 4 bases and J lost 5; bases outside the gene matches: 4. The CDR3 protein is CASSRPTGTGELFF. The CDR3 DNA is TGTGCCAGCTCACGCCCGACAGGGACCGGGGAGCTGTTTTTT.

The rearrangement joins TRBV27 to TRBJ1-6; possible D gene TRBD1, 6 bases. The germline CDR1 and CDR2 sequences are MNHEY and SMNVEV (reference sequence). The V gene lost 5 bases and the J gene lost 6 bases, with 17 bases spanning the gap. This CDR3 is built from 16 residues. This CDR3 reads CASSAQGNGGNSPLHF. As DNA, the CDR3 is TGTGCCAGCAGTGCGCAGGGGAACGGCGGTAATTCACCCCTCCACTTT.

This clone has just one count. The gene calls are TRBV5-1 and TRBJ2-7; D is possibly TRBD2 (7 bases). The V and J ends lost 1 base and 1 base respectively, with 18 bases between them. Germline V CDR1 and CDR2: SGHRS, YFSETQ. The CDR3 is made up of 17 amino acids. CDR3 nucleotide sequence: TGCGCCAGCAGCTTGACCTCGGGGGGCGCGGGTTCCTACGAGCAGTACTTC. Residues: CASSLTSGGAGSYEQYF.

The V gene is TRBV28, the J gene TRBJ2-3; 9 nucleotides agree with TRBD1. This CDR3 spans 13 amino acids. V shed 8 bases, J shed 3 bases, and the junction held 3 bases outside the gene matches. In germline, CDR1 is MDHEN, CDR2 SYDVKM. Written as DNA, the CDR3 is TGTGCCAGCGTCGGACAGGGGACAGATACGCAGTATTTT. Translating it yields CASVGQGTDTQYF. Looking up the rest from reference TRBV28 and TRBJ2-3 gives the full variable domain: DVKVTQSSRYLVKRTGEKVFLECVQDMDHENMFWYRQDPGLGLRLIYFSYDVKMKEKGDIPEGYSVSREKKERFSLILESASTNQTSMYLCASVGQGTDTQYFGPGTRLTVL.

This chain links TRBV5-4 with TRBJ2-5; TRBD2 agrees at 10 bases. Trimming at V came to 2 bases and at J to 4 bases, leaving 5 bases not matched to a gene. The length of the CDR3 is 15 residues. Germline V gene data show CDR1 as SGHNT and CDR2 as YYREEE (reference sequence). In DNA form, the CDR3 reads TGTGCCAGCAGCTTAGCGGGAGGGCTCGGAGAGACCCAGTACTTC. This encodes CASSLAGGLGETQYF.

This clone was detected once. The chain combines TRBV28 with TRBJ2-7, with D unclear. The germline V gene has CDR1 MDHEN and CDR2 SYDVKM. Trimming removed 10 bases from V and 3 bases from J, with 10 bases in between. The length of the CDR3 is 11 residues. The CDR3 reads CATRQDYEQYF. The CDR3, as DNA: TGTGCCACTCGGCAGGACTACGAGCAGTACTTC.

This rearrangement joins TRBV5-4 to TRBJ2-2; no clear D. CDR1 and CDR2 (germline): SGHNT, YYREEE (reference sequence). V lost 5 bases to trimming and J lost 2 bases, with 16 bases between them. The CDR3 covers 16 residues. The CDR3 DNA reads TGTGCCAGCAGTCCTCTTGCGGCGTTTAACACCGGGGAGCTGTTTTTT. Its protein is CASSPLAAFNTGELFF.

The chain has TRBV30 and TRBJ1-1; no clear D gene. The CDR3 has 14 residues. From germline, CDR1 is GTSNPN and CDR2 SVGIG (reference sequence). V was cut by 2 bases and J by 5 bases, with 15 bases left in between. The CDR3 bases are TGTGCCTGGAGTAGCTGGAGGGCGGGTACTGAAGCTTTCTTT. As protein: CAWSSWRAGTEAFF.

This chain connects TRBV5-6 to TRBJ2-2; weak D call: TRBD1 (5 bases). V was cut by 2 bases and J by 3 bases, with 11 bases left in between. The CDR3 totals 15 residues. The germline V gene encodes CDR1 SGHDT and CDR2 YYEEEE. The CDR3 region has the DNA TGTGCCAGCAGCTTTTACGACAGATACACCGGGGAGCTGTTTTTT. The encoded protein is CASSFYDRYTGELFF.